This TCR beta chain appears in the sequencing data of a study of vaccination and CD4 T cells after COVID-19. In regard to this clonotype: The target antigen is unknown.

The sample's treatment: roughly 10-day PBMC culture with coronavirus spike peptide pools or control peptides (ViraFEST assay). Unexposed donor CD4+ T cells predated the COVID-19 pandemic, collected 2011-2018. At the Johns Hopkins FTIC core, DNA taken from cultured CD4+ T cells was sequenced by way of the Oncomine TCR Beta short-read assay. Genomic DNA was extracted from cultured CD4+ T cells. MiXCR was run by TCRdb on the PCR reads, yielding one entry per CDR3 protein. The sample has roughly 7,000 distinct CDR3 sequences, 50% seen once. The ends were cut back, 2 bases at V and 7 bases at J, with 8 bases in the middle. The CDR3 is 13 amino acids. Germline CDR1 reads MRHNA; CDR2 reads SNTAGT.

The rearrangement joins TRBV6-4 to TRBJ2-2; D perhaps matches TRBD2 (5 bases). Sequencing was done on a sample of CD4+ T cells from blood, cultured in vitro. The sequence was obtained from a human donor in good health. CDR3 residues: CASSDREHGELFF. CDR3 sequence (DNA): TGTGCCAGCAGTGACAGGGAGCACGGGGAGCTGTTTTTT.